This TCR beta chain was captured by sequencing in a study of T-cell reconstitution after alpha-beta-depleted transplantation in children. This clonotype occurred many times. Antigen specificity is unknown. Germline loops: CDR1 SGDLS, CDR2 YYNGEE. V was clipped by 0 bases and J by 2 bases, with 9 bases between them. CDR3 length: 16 amino acids. It was with unique molecular identifiers that the TCRbeta library was prepared. MiXCR was run by TCRdb on the PCR reads, yielding one entry per CDR3 protein. The sample lists 200,000 to 250,000 distinct CDR3 sequences, approximately 10% seen once, with about 30% in the top ten. The study's findings and limits: Surviving recipient T cells and intrathymic progenitors accounted for some patients' high TCRbeta diversity at day 60. Several hundred expanded graft clones reportedly gave rise to the alpha-beta T cells present about two months after transplant. T-cell counts and diversity at one year following transplant were attributed mainly to newly produced T cells.

The clonotype originates from a child under two years old with acute myeloid leukemia, due to receive a stem cell transplant. The material sequenced was PBMCs, taken before TCRalphabeta/CD19-depleted stem cell transplant. The V gene is TRBV9, the J gene TRBJ2-6; TRBD2 might be the D (5 bases). The CDR3 DNA reads TGTGCCAGCAGCGTAGGGGGAGCGGCTGGGGCCAACGTCCTGACTTTC. Encoded protein: CASSVGGAAGANVLTF.